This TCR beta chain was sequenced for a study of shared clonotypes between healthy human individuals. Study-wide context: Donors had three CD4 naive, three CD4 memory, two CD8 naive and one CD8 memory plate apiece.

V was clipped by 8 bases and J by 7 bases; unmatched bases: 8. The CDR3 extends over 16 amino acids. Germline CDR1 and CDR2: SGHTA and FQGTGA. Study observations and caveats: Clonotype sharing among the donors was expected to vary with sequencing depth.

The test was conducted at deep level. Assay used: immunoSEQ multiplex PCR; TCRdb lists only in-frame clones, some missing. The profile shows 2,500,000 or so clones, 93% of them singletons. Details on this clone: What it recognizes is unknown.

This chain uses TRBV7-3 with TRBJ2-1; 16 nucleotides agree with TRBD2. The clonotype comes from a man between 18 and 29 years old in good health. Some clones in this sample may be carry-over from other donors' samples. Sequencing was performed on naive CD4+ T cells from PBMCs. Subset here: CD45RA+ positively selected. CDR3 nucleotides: TGTGCCAGCGGGGGACTAGCGGGAGGGCCGGGTAATGAGCAGTTCTTC. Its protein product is CASGGLAGGPGNEQFF.